This T cell receptor (beta chain) was recorded in a study of T cell changes during pregnancy in multiple sclerosis. The data were produced by immunoSEQ multiplex PCR, yet TCRdb's version contains in-frame clones alone and is incomplete. The sample consists of 70,000 or so clones, approximately 91% of them appearing once. Source: peripheral blood, taken in the third trimester of pregnancy. The receptor's source is a female donor with multiple sclerosis, enrolled in a pregnancy study.

CDR3 sequence reads: CASRSEGALRAFF. The DNA of the CDR3 is TGTGCCAGCAGATCCGAGGGGGCGCTCCGTGCTTTCTTT. The chain carries TRBV2 and TRBJ1-1; 7 bases match TRBD1. CDR3 size: 13 residues. The germline gives CDR1 SNHLY, CDR2 FYNNEI. V lost 6 bases and J lost 11; bases outside the gene matches: 12.